Each of the 24 T cell receptor beta chains below was sequenced from the same sample in a study of T cell changes during pregnancy in multiple sclerosis. Profiling relied on immunoSEQ multiplex PCR, and the TCRdb table lists in-frame clones only, not all of them. The repertoire holds about 60,000 clones, with 80% to 95% as singletons. The sample here was peripheral blood, taken in the first trimester of pregnancy. The source of these receptors is a female donor with multiple sclerosis, enrolled in a pregnancy study.

CDR3 nucleotides: TGTGCCATCAGTGAGTGGACAGGCCCCTACGAGCAGTACTTC. Amino acids: CAISEWTGPYEQYF. The chain employs TRBV10-3 and TRBJ2-7; the match to TRBD1 covers 7 bases. Losses at the gene ends were 1 base for V and 2 bases for J; bases not matched to a gene: 2. The CDR3 runs 14 residues. Germline CDR1 is ENHRY and CDR2 is SYGVKD.

V is TRBV23-1 and J is TRBJ2-1, with D possibly TRBD1 on 6 matching bases. TRBV23-1 is known as an ORF, though its function is uncertain. Trimming stripped 1 base from V and 4 bases from J, with 11 bases between. This CDR3 region has 15 residues. The CDR3 loop is CASSQWVQGYNEQFF. The CDR3 nucleotides read TGCGCCAGCAGTCAATGGGTCCAGGGGTACAATGAGCAGTTCTTC.

The chain uses TRBV11-2 and TRBJ1-1; maybe TRBD1 (6 bases). There are 16 residues in the CDR3. Trimming pared 11 bases from V and 5 bases from J, leaving 27 bases between. CDR1 is SGHAT and CDR2 is FQNNGV in the germline V gene. The CDR3 region has the DNA TGTGCCGGGGGGGACCCTTTGGGGGCGCTGGGGACTGAAGCTTTCTTT. This translates into CAGGDPLGALGTEAFF.

The chain combines TRBV19 with TRBJ2-1, with 8 bases aligning to TRBD2. Germline V lookup: CDR1 LNHDA, CDR2 SQIVND (reference sequence). The CDR3 sequence is 17 residues long. V shed 3 bases and J 5 bases; nucleotides not matched to a gene: 12. The CDR3 DNA reads TGTGCCAGTAGTATGCAACCCTTGAGGACTAGCCACAATGAGCAGTTCTTC. This sequence encodes CASSMQPLRTSHNEQFF.

This chain uses TRBV5-5 with TRBJ1-1; D unclear. Germline CDR1 is SGHKS and CDR2 is YYEKEE (reference sequence). This CDR3 is 13 amino acids long. Trimming removed 4 bases from V and 1 base from J, with 8 bases in between. CDR3 coding DNA: TGTGCCAGCAGCCCTCCCGGGAACACTGAAGCTTTCTTT. Its translation: CASSPPGNTEAFF.

The chain is built from TRBV27 and TRBJ2-1, with 7 bases aligning to TRBD2. The ends lost 5 bases at V and 0 bases at J; junction bases unmatched: 7. Germline V gene sequence: CDR1 MNHEY, CDR2 SMNVEV (reference sequence). The CDR3 has 16 residues. The CDR3 spells CASSPTSFRSYNEQFF. CDR3 bases: TGTGCCAGCAGTCCGACTAGCTTTCGCTCCTACAATGAGCAGTTCTTC.

The chain's CDR3 is CASSPRTGDEQYF. The CDR3 bases are TGTGCCAGCAGCCCCCGGACAGGGGATGAGCAGTACTTC. The V gene is TRBV4-2, the J gene TRBJ2-7, with 9 bases lining up with TRBD1. Germline V gene data show CDR1 as LGHNA and CDR2 as YNFKEQ. V shed 4 bases, J shed 7 bases, and the junction held 5 bases outside the gene matches. The CDR3 contains 13 residues.

As DNA, the CDR3 is TGTGCCAGCAGCCAGACTAGCGGGGGCTACGAGCAGTACTTC. Translating it yields CASSQTSGGYEQYF. V gene TRBV14 combines with J gene TRBJ2-7; 12 nucleotides align to TRBD2. CDR3 size: 14 residues. Trimming took 3 bases from V and 3 from J; bases not matched to a gene: 0. Germline V gene lookup returns CDR1 SGHDN and CDR2 FVKESK.

The chain links TRBV13 to TRBJ1-5; D uncertain. The CDR3 is made up of 14 amino acids. CDR1 and CDR2 (germline): PRHDT, FYEKMQ (reference sequence). The V end lost 5 bases, the J end lost 2 bases, and 10 bases lay between the germline ends. This chain's CDR3 is CASSLGRGNQPQHF. The DNA of the CDR3 is TGTGCCAGCAGCCTCGGTCGTGGCAATCAGCCCCAGCATTTT.

This clone was seen a single time. A junction end diverges from the germline sequence, so it may reflect a read error. The chain joins TRBV7-7 to TRBJ2-1, with D hard to call. The CDR3 covers 11 residues. CDR1 and CDR2 from the germline V gene are SSHAT and FNYEAQ (reference sequence). The CDR3: CASSPYNEQFF. In DNA, the CDR3 is TGTGCTAGCAGCCCATACAATGAGCAGTTCTTC.

This chain connects TRBV4-1 to TRBJ1-1; D ambiguous. CDR3 size: 12 residues. The germline V and J ends were trimmed by 0 bases and 8 bases, with 7 bases remaining between them. CDR1 and CDR2 from the germline V gene are MGHRA and YSYEKL. This CDR3 is CASSQDPREAFF. The CDR3, as DNA: TGCGCCAGCAGCCAAGATCCTAGGGAAGCTTTCTTT.

The rearrangement joins TRBV4-2 to TRBJ1-4; 8 bases align to TRBD1. J was trimmed by 0 bases and V by 4 bases; bases with no gene match: 7. The CDR3 contains 17 residues. Germline V lookup: CDR1 LGHNA, CDR2 YNFKEQ. CDR3 amino acids: CASSRTGGPATNEKLFF. CDR3 nucleotide sequence: TGTGCCAGCAGCCGAACAGGGGGGCCTGCAACTAATGAAAAACTGTTTTTT.

The V gene is TRBV2, the J gene TRBJ2-7; TRBD2 agrees at 13 bases. This CDR3 spans 16 amino acids. V dropped 3 bases and J dropped 5; count of bases not matched to a gene: 7. In germline, CDR1 is SNHLY, CDR2 FYNNEI. CDR3: CASSDLLAGGQNEQYF. CDR3 coding DNA: TGTGCCAGCAGTGACTTACTAGCGGGGGGGCAAAACGAGCAGTACTTC.

The chain combines TRBV7-3 with TRBJ2-1, with D maybe TRBD1 (5 bases). The V and J ends lost 2 bases and 7 bases respectively, with 9 bases between them. The CDR3 has 13 residues. The germline CDR1 and CDR2 sequences are SGHTA and FQGTGA. DNA of the CDR3: TGTGCCAGCAGCTTAGCAGGGTTGAATGAGCAGTTCTTC. The encoded protein is CASSLAGLNEQFF.

The chain is built from TRBV11-3 and TRBJ2-7, with D uncertain. The CDR3 extends over 15 amino acids. The germline gives CDR1 SGHNT, CDR2 YENEEA. V was trimmed by 5 bases and J by 0 bases, leaving 14 bases between them. Here the CDR3 reads CASSPGVVTSYEQYF. The CDR3 DNA follows: TGTGCCAGCAGCCCAGGCGTCGTTACCTCCTACGAGCAGTACTTC.

In this sample, this clone turned up once. V is TRBV6-6 and J is TRBJ2-7, with D possibly matching TRBD2 (5 bases). Trimming removed 8 bases at V and 6 bases at J, with 14 bases between. The germline CDR1 and CDR2 sequences are MNHNY and SVGAGI (reference sequence). The CDR3 loop spans 12 amino acids. The chain's CDR3 is CASAPGVVEQYF. The CDR3 nucleotides read TGTGCCAGCGCACCCGGGGTCGTCGAGCAGTACTTC.

The chain has TRBV2 and TRBJ1-3, with 7 bases matching TRBD1. Germline V gene data show CDR1 as SNHLY and CDR2 as FYNNEI. V gave up 4 bases and J gave up 0 bases; unmatched junction bases: 6. The CDR3 spans 16 residues. The CDR3 region is CASSADRWASGNTIYF. The CDR3 DNA reads as TGTGCCAGCAGTGCGGACAGGTGGGCCTCTGGAAACACCATATATTTT.

CDR3 amino acids: CASSGYSFNQPQHF. In DNA form, the CDR3 reads TGTGCCAGTAGTGGCTACAGTTTTAATCAGCCCCAGCATTTT. The V call is TRBV19, the J call TRBJ1-5; D not resolved. V lost 5 bases and J lost 4, with 12 bases in between. This CDR3 is built from 14 residues. Germline V gene sequence: CDR1 LNHDA, CDR2 SQIVND (reference sequence).

Here the CDR3 DNA reads TGTGCCTGGAGTCTCCCATCCGGGACAGGGGGGGGGTGCTACACCTTC. It yields the protein CAWSLPSGTGGGCYTF. The chain employs TRBV30 and TRBJ1-2; 11 bases line up with TRBD1. With V trimmed by 2 bases and J by 9 bases, 14 bases remained unmatched. Germline V gives CDR1 GTSNPN, CDR2 SVGIG (reference sequence). This CDR3 comprises 16 residues.

The chain is built from TRBV18 and TRBJ1-5, with 9 bases aligning to TRBD1. The CDR3 is 20 amino acids. Trimming removed 2 bases from V and 2 bases from J; junction bases left unmatched: 16. CDR1 is KGHSH, CDR2 LQKENI, per germline. CDR3 coding DNA: TGTGCCAGCTCACCAAAGAGGGGTGGACAGGGGAAGGAAGGCAATCAGCCCCAGCATTTT. Its protein product is CASSPKRGGQGKEGNQPQHF.

The J gene is TRBJ2-4, the V gene TRBV6-1, with D unresolved. Germline values: CDR1 MNHNS, CDR2 SASEGT. The germline V and J ends were trimmed by 1 base and 0 bases, with 7 bases remaining between them. This CDR3 spans 15 amino acids. The CDR3 DNA reads TGTGCCAGCAGTGAAGTCGGGTTAGCCAAAAACATTCAGTACTTC. Its translation: CASSEVGLAKNIQYF.

The J gene is TRBJ2-1, the V gene TRBV29-1; 7 bases agree with TRBD2. The germline V gene has CDR1 SQVTM and CDR2 ANQGSEA. The CDR3 runs to 15 residues. V trimming: 4 bases; J trimming: 2 bases; junction bases outside the gene matches: 8. Here the CDR3 DNA reads TGCAGCGTTGGGGGGGGAGTACGTGCCTACAATGAGCAGTTCTTC. Protein product: CSVGGGVRAYNEQFF.

This clone appeared a few times. The chain is built from TRBV4-2 and TRBJ2-7; D not resolved. Germline CDR1 is LGHNA and CDR2 is YNFKEQ. The CDR3 is 16 amino acids. Between the trimmed V and J ends, which lost 3 bases and 6 bases, there was a span of 21 bases. The CDR3 loop reads CASSQMASITPLEQYF. The CDR3 DNA reads TGTGCCAGCAGCCAGATGGCCTCCATTACCCCTCTCGAGCAGTACTTC.

The chain employs TRBV6-5 and TRBJ1-1; D is undetermined. V was trimmed by 7 bases and J by 2 bases, leaving 11 bases between them. The germline gives CDR1 MNHEY, CDR2 SVGAGI. CDR3 length: 13 residues. The CDR3 DNA reads as TGTGCCAGCAAGTGGCAAAAAAACACTGAAGCTTTCTTT. The encoded protein is CASKWQKNTEAFF.